This record looks at one TCR beta chain sequence and its context. Antigen unknown. This table comes from immunoSEQ multiplex PCR, and its TCRdb copy is limited to in-frame clones, with some not included. The table records fewer than 30,000 clones, approximately 71% of them present only once. The source of the sample is a study of cytotoxic CD8 clonotypes in ibrutinib-treated CLL. Across the whole study: Of a cohort that held about a dozen relapsed/refractory and over 14 treatment-naive patients, some 17 were IGHV unmutated. Sample averages reached 255,043 productive templates and approximately 93,000 productive rearrangements.

Study conclusions and caveats: Baseline clonality, above age-matched healthy donor levels, tracked circulating CD8+ T-cell counts. Collection times varied between progressing and sustained-remission patients.

This CDR3 comprises 12 residues. Germline-derived CDR1 and CDR2 are LNHDA and SQIVND (reference sequence). Trimming took 6 bases from V and 4 from J, leaving 4 bases between them. The sequencing here drew on PBMCs, taken at disease progression, from a patient treated with ibrutinib. This sequence joins TRBV19 and TRBJ2-6; the D is unclear. This clonotype was obtained from a human donor with chronic lymphocytic leukemia. The CDR3 sequence: CASRGGANVLTF. DNA of the CDR3: TGTGCCAGTAGAGGAGGGGCCAACGTCCTGACTTTC.